These T cell receptor beta chains were read from a single sample in a study of cytomegalovirus exposure and HLA in healthy donors. Sequenced by immunoSEQ multiplex PCR; TCRdb stores in-frame clones only, minus some. The sample gives around 170,000 clones, roughly 84% of which show up once; 0.38% is in the top ten. What was sequenced was PBMCs. The receptors come from a boy younger than 10 in good health and CMV-seronegative. The CDR3 runs from the conserved cysteine through the conserved F or W. Not all rows give a size; the values are once, few, many and, for expanded clones, a class.

clone size: -; V gene: TRBV6-6; CDR3 length: 15; J gene: TRBJ2-5; CDR3 protein: CASRDLGLAEETQYF
clone size: -; V gene: TRBV14; CDR3 length: 17; J gene: TRBJ2-5; CDR3 protein: CASSPAGLAGGYETQYF
clone size: -; V gene: TRBV30; CDR3 length: 13; J gene: TRBJ2-5; CDR3 protein: CAWSHNDGETQYF
clone size: once; V gene: TRBV28; CDR3 length: 16; J gene: TRBJ2-4; CDR3 protein: CASRPGLLGSKNIQYF
clone size: -; V gene: TRBV28; CDR3 length: 12; J gene: TRBJ1-1; CDR3 protein: CASSLLTGEAFF
clone size: -; V gene: TRBV5-4; CDR3 length: 15; J gene: TRBJ1-2; CDR3 protein: CASSLGGTYRSGYTF
clone size: -; V gene: TRBV10-3; CDR3 length: 14; J gene: TRBJ1-5; CDR3 protein: CAAGTGGINQPQHF
clone size: -; V gene: TRBV7-9; CDR3 length: 14; J gene: TRBJ1-6; CDR3 protein: CASDSGGYNSPLHF
clone size: -; V gene: TRBV7-9; CDR3 length: 14; J gene: TRBJ2-2; CDR3 protein: CASSLDSLLGELFF
clone size: -; V gene: TRBV11-2; CDR3 length: 14; J gene: TRBJ2-2; CDR3 protein: CASSPGDVTGELFF
clone size: once; V gene: TRBV9; CDR3 length: 17; J gene: TRBJ1-2; CDR3 protein: CASSVATSRTGDYGYTF
clone size: -; V gene: TRBV2; CDR3 length: 14; J gene: TRBJ1-5; CDR3 protein: CASRQGRGNQPQHF
clone size: -; V gene: TRBV30; CDR3 length: 13; J gene: TRBJ1-2; CDR3 protein: CAWSVAGATGYTF
clone size: -; V gene: TRBV2; CDR3 length: 16; J gene: TRBJ2-5; CDR3 protein: CASSRGDRGIGETQYF
clone size: -; V gene: TRBV29-1; CDR3 length: 16; J gene: TRBJ2-1; CDR3 protein: CSVELMTDLFVNEQFF
clone size: -; V gene: TRBV2; CDR3 length: 16; J gene: TRBJ2-3; CDR3 protein: CASYYLIGQGGDTQYF
clone size: -; V gene: TRBV18; CDR3 length: 15; J gene: TRBJ2-5; CDR3 protein: CASSPPGGGQETQYF
clone size: few; V gene: TRBV6-5; CDR3 length: 14; J gene: TRBJ2-1; CDR3 protein: CASSYDPSYNEQFF
clone size: -; V gene: TRBV4-2; CDR3 length: 13; J gene: TRBJ1-1; CDR3 protein: CASSQERVTEAFF
clone size: once; V gene: TRBV5-8; CDR3 length: 13; J gene: TRBJ2-5; CDR3 protein: CASSQGLSWTQYF
clone size: -; V gene: TRBV15; CDR3 length: 14; J gene: TRBJ2-1; CDR3 protein: CATTRTAAYNEQFF
clone size: -; V gene: TRBV19; CDR3 length: 14; J gene: TRBJ1-4; CDR3 protein: CASRRGNKGEKLFF
clone size: -; V gene: TRBV19; CDR3 length: 16; J gene: TRBJ2-2; CDR3 protein: CASSIQLAANTGELFF
clone size: -; V gene: TRBV6-6; CDR3 length: 15; J gene: TRBJ1-4; CDR3 protein: CASSYSGGGNEKLFF
clone size: -; V gene: TRBV28; CDR3 length: 15; J gene: TRBJ2-3; CDR3 protein: CASTLQEDITDTQYF
clone size: -; V gene: TRBV5-1; CDR3 length: 16; J gene: TRBJ2-7; CDR3 protein: CASSSAGLAGAYEQYF
clone size: -; V gene: TRBV13; CDR3 length: 15; J gene: TRBJ1-2; CDR3 protein: CASSPPGRTNYGYTF
clone size: -; V gene: TRBV7-9; CDR3 length: 11; J gene: TRBJ1-2; CDR3 protein: CASSLEQGYTF
clone size: -; V gene: TRBV18; CDR3 length: 17; J gene: TRBJ2-7; CDR3 protein: CASSLGQGAKGFHEQYF
clone size: -; V gene: TRBV21-1; CDR3 length: 13; J gene: TRBJ2-1; CDR3 protein: CASSRLIYNEQFF
clone size: -; V gene: TRBV2; CDR3 length: 14; J gene: TRBJ2-1; CDR3 protein: CASSELASYNEQFF
clone size: -; V gene: TRBV6-5; CDR3 length: 14; J gene: TRBJ1-1; CDR3 protein: CASSLDSLNTEAFF
clone size: -; V gene: TRBV10-1; CDR3 length: 15; J gene: TRBJ2-5; CDR3 protein: CASSNGTSRSGAQYF
clone size: once; V gene: TRBV6-1; CDR3 length: 14; J gene: TRBJ2-2; CDR3 protein: CASSDQKNTGELFF
clone size: -; V gene: TRBV11-2; CDR3 length: 14; J gene: TRBJ2-1; CDR3 protein: CASSPQRTSHEQFF
clone size: -; V gene: TRBV10-3; CDR3 length: 17; J gene: TRBJ2-3; CDR3 protein: CAISDPGLAGVPDTQYF
clone size: -; V gene: TRBV30; CDR3 length: 15; J gene: TRBJ2-1; CDR3 protein: CAWGVAGGSPPEQFF
clone size: -; V gene: TRBV19; CDR3 length: 16; J gene: TRBJ2-3; CDR3 protein: CASSPRGGGSTDTQYF
clone size: once; V gene: TRBV5-4; CDR3 length: 14; J gene: TRBJ2-5; CDR3 protein: CASSYPPREETQYF
clone size: few; V gene: TRBV5-6; CDR3 length: 14; J gene: TRBJ2-7; CDR3 protein: CASSFLAGGDEQYF
clone size: -; V gene: TRBV4-1; CDR3 length: 14; J gene: TRBJ2-1; CDR3 protein: CASTQGAVYNEQFF
clone size: -; V gene: TRBV27; CDR3 length: 14; J gene: TRBJ1-1; CDR3 protein: CASSLRGRNTEAFF
clone size: -; V gene: TRBV29-1; CDR3 length: 15; J gene: TRBJ1-2; CDR3 protein: CSVEAGQGAFYGYTF
clone size: -; V gene: TRBV19; CDR3 length: 14; J gene: TRBJ2-3; CDR3 protein: CASRGTVFTDTQYF
clone size: -; V gene: TRBV19; CDR3 length: 14; J gene: TRBJ2-3; CDR3 protein: CASSTLAVADTQYF
clone size: -; V gene: TRBV5-1; CDR3 length: 15; J gene: TRBJ2-3; CDR3 protein: CASSLVFGKADTQYF
clone size: few; V gene: TRBV2; CDR3 length: 15; J gene: TRBJ2-7; CDR3 protein: CASSARPGGGYEQYF
clone size: -; V gene: TRBV11-2; CDR3 length: 13; J gene: TRBJ2-7; CDR3 protein: CASSLERSGEQYF
clone size: once; V gene: TRBV10-1; CDR3 length: 15; J gene: TRBJ2-3; CDR3 protein: CASHPGPGKEDTQYF
clone size: -; V gene: TRBV18; CDR3 length: 14; J gene: TRBJ2-7; CDR3 protein: CASSPPGGEHEQYF
clone size: once; V gene: TRBV2; CDR3 length: 14; J gene: TRBJ1-1; CDR3 protein: CASSRAVRGTEAFF
clone size: -; V gene: TRBV5-1; CDR3 length: 16; J gene: TRBJ1-3; CDR3 protein: CASSPPGGFPGNTIYF
clone size: once; V gene: TRBV29-1; CDR3 length: 12; J gene: TRBJ1-6; CDR3 protein: CSARDSNSPLHF